The 28 T cell receptor beta chains given below trace back to one sample, sequenced in a study of T cell responses to AZD1222 COVID-19 vaccine. The table came from immunoSEQ multiplex PCR; TCRdb's copy has only in-frame clones and leaves some out. The data show approximately 140,000 clones, 90% seen once. The sequencing used peripheral blood, collected 28 days after the second AZD1222 dose. The receptor set was obtained from an adult who received the AZD1222 COVID-19 vaccine.

The V gene is TRBV19, the J gene TRBJ2-7; TRBD2 matches at 8 bases. The CDR3 spans 15 residues. Looked up from germline, CDR1 is LNHDA and CDR2 is SQIVND (reference sequence). The V segment lost 7 bases and the J segment 3 bases; nucleotides outside the gene matches: 11. The CDR3 DNA follows: TGTGCCAGTACCACGGCCAGCGGGAGAGGCTACGAGCAGTACTTC. Translating gives CASTTASGRGYEQYF.

The chain recombines TRBV12-5 with TRBJ1-5; TRBD1 might be the D (6 bases). The V and J ends lost 4 bases and 1 base respectively, with 8 bases between them. CDR1 LGHNT and CDR2 FRNRAP come from the germline V gene. This CDR3 contains 14 residues. The CDR3: CASGYGQSNQPQHF. The CDR3 DNA is TGTGCTAGTGGTTACGGACAGAGCAATCAGCCCCAGCATTTT.

The chain is built from TRBV5-6 and TRBJ1-2; weak D call: TRBD1 (5 bases). The V gene's germline CDR1 is SGHDT and CDR2 YYEEEE. This CDR3 spans 16 amino acids. Trimming cost V 0 bases and J 5 bases, with 17 bases left between them. The CDR3 nucleotides are TGTGCCAGCAGCTTGGTGTCCATGCAGGGAAGGTATGGCTACACCTTC. It specifies CASSLVSMQGRYGYTF.

The chain employs TRBV6-5 and TRBJ2-7; D might be TRBD1 (5 bases). Germline CDR1 and CDR2: MNHEY and SVGAGI. The CDR3 consists of 12 residues. V was pared by 3 bases and J by 10 bases, with 13 bases between. CDR3 region: CASSYDRTKQYF. The CDR3 DNA follows: TGTGCCAGCAGTTATGACCGGACAAAACAGTACTTC.

The rearrangement uses TRBV27 and TRBJ1-1, with a possible D match to TRBD1 (5 bases). The CDR3 spans 13 residues. Germline lookup yields CDR1 MNHEY and CDR2 SMNVEV (reference sequence). The ends were cut back, 2 bases at V and 1 base at J, with 5 bases in the middle. The CDR3 DNA reads as TGTGCCAGCAGTTTAACAGGGAACACTGAAGCTTTCTTT. It is translated as CASSLTGNTEAFF.

V is TRBV4-1 and J is TRBJ2-7; a weak D match, TRBD1 (5 bases). The CDR3 contains 14 residues. The germline V gene encodes CDR1 MGHRA and CDR2 YSYEKL. V was trimmed by 3 bases and J by 6 bases, leaving 15 bases between them. The CDR3 reads CASSHPMQGSEQYF. In DNA, the CDR3 is TGCGCCAGCAGCCACCCGATGCAGGGCAGCGAGCAGTACTTC.

The rearrangement links TRBV18 to TRBJ1-1; D not certain. The germline V gene encodes CDR1 KGHSH and CDR2 LQKENI. There are 13 residues in the CDR3. Between the trimmed V and J ends, which lost 2 bases and 0 bases, there was a span of 4 bases. CDR3 in amino acids: CASSPVVNTEAFF. CDR3 nucleotides: TGTGCCAGCTCACCAGTGGTGAACACTGAAGCTTTCTTT.

This clone has just a few counts. Other DNA sequences from this sample encode an identical CDR3 as well. This chain uses TRBV3-1 (or the pseudogene TRBV3-2) with TRBJ1-1, with D hard to call. CDR1 is LGHDT, CDR2 YNNKEL, per germline (reference sequence). The length of the CDR3 is 13 residues. Trimming cost V 3 bases and J 0 bases, with 5 bases left between them. CDR3 coding DNA: TGTGCCAGCAGCCAGGGCCTGAACACTGAAGCTTTCTTT. This encodes CASSQGLNTEAFF.

The chain is built from TRBV7-9 and TRBJ2-3, with D perhaps matching TRBD2 (6 bases). V lost 5 bases and J 3 bases, leaving 18 bases between the germline ends. CDR1 SEHNR and CDR2 FQNEAQ come from the germline V gene (reference sequence). This CDR3 spans 16 amino acids. The CDR3, as DNA: TGTGCCAGCAGCGCCCAGTGGAGGGGTGGGACAGATACGCAGTATTTT. It codes for CASSAQWRGGTDTQYF.

The V call is TRBV5-4, the J call TRBJ2-2; maybe TRBD1 (6 bases). V dropped 5 bases and J dropped 7 bases, with 15 bases sitting between them. Germline CDR1 reads SGHNT; CDR2 reads YYREEE (reference sequence). This CDR3 comprises 14 residues. This CDR3 reads CASRDSERGGELFF. CDR3 nucleotide sequence: TGTGCCAGCAGGGACAGCGAGAGGGGCGGGGAGCTGTTTTTT.

In this sample, this clone turned up once. The chain has TRBV12-3 or TRBV12-4 and TRBJ1-4; 7 bases match TRBD1. The V and J ends lost 8 bases and 8 bases, in that order; junction bases with no gene match: 8. This CDR3 is 13 amino acids long. The CDR3: CASSLRGREKLFF. In DNA form, the CDR3 reads TGTGCCAGCTCCTTGAGGGGGCGGGAAAAACTGTTTTTT.

The chain joins TRBV7-2 to TRBJ1-2; tentative D call: TRBD1 (6 bases). Per the germline V gene, CDR1 is SGHTA and CDR2 is FQGNSA. CDR3 length: 14 amino acids. The V end was cut by 4 bases, the J end by 11 bases, with 20 bases between. The CDR3 nucleotides are TGTGCCAGCAGCTCAAAGACAGGAAGCTGGTCTTACACCTTC. Translating it yields CASSSKTGSWSYTF.

This chain connects TRBV7-9 to TRBJ2-1, with D unclear. This CDR3 is 16 amino acids long. In germline, CDR1 is SEHNR, CDR2 FQNEAQ (reference sequence). The germline V and J ends were trimmed by 4 bases and 2 bases, with 15 bases remaining between them. CDR3 residues: CASSSANQRTYNEQFF. CDR3 sequence (DNA): TGTGCCAGCAGCTCAGCAAACCAGCGAACCTACAATGAGCAGTTCTTC.

The chain links TRBV29-1 to TRBJ2-1, with 7 nucleotides matching TRBD2. Germline CDR1 and CDR2: SQVTM and ANQGSEA. Trimming removed 4 bases from V and 2 bases from J; junction bases left unmatched: 5. This CDR3 has 14 residues. The CDR3 DNA is TGCAGCGTTGGGAGGGGAGGGACCTACAATGAGCAGTTCTTC. Its translation: CSVGRGGTYNEQFF.

This chain connects TRBV9 to TRBJ1-1; maybe TRBD1 (5 bases). The CDR3 totals 15 residues. CDR1 is SGDLS and CDR2 is YYNGEE in the germline V gene. Deletions cut 3 bases from V and 0 bases from J, with 12 bases between. CDR3: CASSAGGELNTEAFF. CDR3 coding DNA: TGTGCCAGCAGCGCCGGGGGAGAACTGAACACTGAAGCTTTCTTT. The full variable domain, completed using reference TRBV9 and TRBJ1-1, is DSGVTQTPKHLITATGQRVTLRCSPRSGDLSVYWYQQSLDQGLQFLIQYYNGEERAKGNILERFSAQQFPDLHSELNLSSLELGDSALYFCASSAGGELNTEAFFGQGTRLTVV.

This clone was picked up a small number of times. The gene calls are TRBV2 and TRBJ1-1; TRBD1 is a possible D gene (6 bases). Germline V lookup: CDR1 SNHLY, CDR2 FYNNEI. This CDR3 spans 17 amino acids. The germline V and J ends were trimmed by 6 bases and 5 bases, with 25 bases remaining between them. The DNA for the CDR3 is TGTGCCAGCAGCCTCGGACAGACAGGCGTTCTAATGACTGAAGCTTTCTTT. Residues: CASSLGQTGVLMTEAFF.

The chain combines TRBV6-4 with TRBJ2-1; 8 bases align to TRBD2. The CDR3 consists of 13 residues. Germline trimming cut 6 bases from V and 7 bases from J; bases unmatched to any gene: 5. Germline V gene lookup returns CDR1 MRHNA and CDR2 SNTAGT. The CDR3 nucleotides are TGTGCCAGCAGCCGGGGGGGCGAAAATGAGCAGTTCTTC. Amino acid sequence: CASSRGGENEQFF.

The chain has TRBV30 and TRBJ2-2; possibly TRBD2 for D (6 bases). The V end lost 4 bases, the J end lost 3 bases, and 15 bases lay between the germline ends. Germline loops: CDR1 GTSNPN, CDR2 SVGIG (reference sequence). The CDR3 contains 15 residues. CDR3 protein: CAWKAGREHTGELFF. The DNA of the CDR3 is TGTGCCTGGAAAGCGGGCAGGGAGCACACCGGGGAGCTGTTTTTT.

This rearrangement joins TRBV19 to TRBJ1-5; D is unresolved. Germline V gives CDR1 LNHDA, CDR2 SQIVND (reference sequence). V lost 0 bases, J lost 2 bases, and 14 bases lay in between. The CDR3 sequence is 17 residues long. CDR3 sequence (DNA): TGTGCCAGTAGTATAGATCGTGAGGGAATAGGCAATCAGCCCCAGCATTTT. This translates into CASSIDREGIGNQPQHF.

CDR3 nucleotides: TGTGCCAGCAGCTTAGGCAGGAACTATGGCTACACCTTC. Its translation is CASSLGRNYGYTF. The gene calls are TRBV7-8 and TRBJ1-2; no firm D call. The CDR3 spans 13 residues. Trimming took 1 base from V and 2 from J, leaving 5 bases between them. Germline V gene sequence: CDR1 SGHVS, CDR2 FQNEAQ.

The chain recombines TRBV6-1 with TRBJ2-2, with D perhaps given as TRBD1 or TRBD2 (5 bases each). The CDR3 sequence is 15 residues long. Germline CDR1 reads MNHNS; CDR2 reads SASEGT. V lost 1 base and J lost 3, with 9 bases in between. The CDR3: CASSEGDEYTGELFF. The DNA for the CDR3 is TGTGCCAGCAGTGAAGGGGACGAATACACCGGGGAGCTGTTTTTT.

The V and J genes are TRBV5-1 and TRBJ1-5, with a possible D match to TRBD1 (5 bases). The CDR3 totals 13 residues. V was shortened by 0 bases and J by 8 bases, with 9 bases between the two germline ends. Germline assignment: CDR1 SGHRS and CDR2 YFSETQ. CDR3 nucleotide sequence: TGCGCCAGCAGCTTGGCAGGGAGGGAGCCCCAGCATTTT. This encodes CASSLAGREPQHF.

The rearrangement uses TRBV28 and TRBJ1-2; D is perhaps TRBD1 (5 bases). Trimming pared 5 bases from V and 4 bases from J, leaving 17 bases between. Germline V gene lookup returns CDR1 MDHEN and CDR2 SYDVKM. This CDR3 comprises 15 residues. Written as DNA, the CDR3 is TGTGCCAGCAGTCCCGGGACGGTCGTCTCCTATGGCTACACCTTC. Its translation is CASSPGTVVSYGYTF.

V is TRBV19 and J is TRBJ1-1, with no clear D. V lost 1 base and J 7 bases, leaving 7 bases between the germline ends. There are 12 residues in the CDR3. The germline gives CDR1 LNHDA, CDR2 SQIVND (reference sequence). In DNA, the CDR3 is TGTGCCAGTAGTATAGGTAAAGGTGAAGCTTTCTTT. It is translated as CASSIGKGEAFF. Filled out from reference TRBV19 and TRBJ1-1, the complete variable domain reads DGGITQSPKYLFRKEGQNVTLSCEQNLNHDAMYWYRQDPGQGLRLIYYSQIVNDFQKGDIAEGYSVSREKKESFPLTVTSAQKNPTAFYLCASSIGKGEAFFGQGTRLTVV.

The chain employs TRBV15 and TRBJ2-3, with D possibly TRBD2 on 5 matching bases. Trimming pared 5 bases from V and 5 bases from J, leaving 20 bases between. Germline lookup yields CDR1 LNHNV and CDR2 YYDKDF (reference sequence). The length of the CDR3 is 16 residues. CDR3: CATSYLLGSRGDTQYF. In nucleotides, the CDR3 is TGTGCCACCAGCTACCTGCTGGGGTCTCGGGGAGATACGCAGTATTTT.

The CDR3 sequence: CSASPGLHGNEQFF. The CDR3 DNA is TGCAGTGCTAGTCCGGGACTCCATGGGAATGAGCAGTTCTTC. The J gene is TRBJ2-1, the V gene TRBV20-1, with D maybe TRBD2 (6 bases). V was trimmed by 3 bases and J by 7 bases, leaving 16 bases between them. CDR3 length: 14 amino acids. Per the germline V gene, CDR1 is DFQATT and CDR2 is SNEGSKA (reference sequence).

The rearrangement uses TRBV12-3 or TRBV12-4 and TRBJ1-2, with 7 bases aligning to TRBD1. J was trimmed by 8 bases and V by 6 bases; bases with no gene match: 6. The length of the CDR3 is 12 residues. CDR3 nucleotide sequence: TGTGCCAGCAGCCAGAGGGGGCTCGGCTACACCTTC. Translation: CASSQRGLGYTF.

The CDR3 protein is CASSQDGAGETQYF. Written as DNA, the CDR3 is TGCGCCAGCAGCCAAGATGGGGCAGGGGAGACCCAGTACTTC. This sequence joins TRBV4-1 and TRBJ2-5, with TRBD1 as a possible D gene (5 bases). The CDR3 length is 14 residues. CDR1 is MGHRA and CDR2 is YSYEKL in the germline V gene. V was cut by 0 bases and J by 5 bases, with 10 bases left in between.